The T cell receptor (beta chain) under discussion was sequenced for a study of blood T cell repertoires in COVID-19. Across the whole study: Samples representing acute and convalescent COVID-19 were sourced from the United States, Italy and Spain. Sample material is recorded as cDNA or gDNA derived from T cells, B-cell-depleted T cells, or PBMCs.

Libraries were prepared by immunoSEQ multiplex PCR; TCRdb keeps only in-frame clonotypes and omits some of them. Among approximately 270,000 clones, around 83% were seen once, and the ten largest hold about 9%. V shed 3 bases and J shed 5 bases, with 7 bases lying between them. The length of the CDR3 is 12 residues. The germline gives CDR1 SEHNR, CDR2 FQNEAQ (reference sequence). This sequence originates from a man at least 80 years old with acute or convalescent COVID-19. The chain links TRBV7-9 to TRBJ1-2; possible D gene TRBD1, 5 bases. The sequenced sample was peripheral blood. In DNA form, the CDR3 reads TGTGCCAGCAGCTTCGACAGATATGGCTACACCTTC. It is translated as CASSFDRYGYTF.